This T cell receptor beta chain was captured in a study of cytomegalovirus exposure and HLA in healthy donors. Study-wide results and limits: At a 0.05 false discovery rate, a later analysis found 16,951 TCR beta sequences to be associated with HLA alleles. Researchers left out some V segments, among them TRBV6-2 and TRBV6-3, as indistinguishable. For cytomegalovirus status, the classifier reportedly gave diagnoses with high specificity and sensitivity. The likely explanation for a cluster of highly shared sequence variants was sequencing artifact.

This clone was counted only a few times. Its target is not known. The length of the CDR3 is 16 residues. V lost 6 bases, J lost 6 bases, and 11 bases stayed unmatched. Germline CDR1 MNHEY, CDR2 SMNVEV (reference sequence). A multiplex PCR was run with 60 Vbeta primers and 13 Jbeta primers. Libraries were prepared by immunoSEQ multiplex PCR; TCRdb keeps only in-frame clonotypes and omits some of them. The table records more than 90,000 clones, about four fifths of them present only once. The sequence came from a woman aged 40 to 50 in good health and CMV-seronegative. The sample comprised PBMCs. V usage is TRBV27 and J usage is TRBJ2-2, with 9 nucleotides matching TRBD1. CDR3 DNA: TGTGCCAGCAGACCGGACAGGGGACTACTGCCCGGGGAGCTGTTTTTT. The encoded protein is CASRPDRGLLPGELFF.